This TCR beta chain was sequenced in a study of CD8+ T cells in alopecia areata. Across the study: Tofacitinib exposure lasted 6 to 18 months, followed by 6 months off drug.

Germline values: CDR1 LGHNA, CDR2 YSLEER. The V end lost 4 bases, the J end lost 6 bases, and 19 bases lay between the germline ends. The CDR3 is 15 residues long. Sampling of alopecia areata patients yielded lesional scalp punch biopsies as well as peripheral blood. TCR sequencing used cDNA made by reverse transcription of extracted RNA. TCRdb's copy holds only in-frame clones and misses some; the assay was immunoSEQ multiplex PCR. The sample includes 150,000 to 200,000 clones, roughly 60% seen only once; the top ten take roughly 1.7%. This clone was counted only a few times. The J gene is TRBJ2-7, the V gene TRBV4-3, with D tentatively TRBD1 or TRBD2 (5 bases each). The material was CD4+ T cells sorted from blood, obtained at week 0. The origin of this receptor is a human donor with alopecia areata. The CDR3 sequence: CASSPNSGTVREQYF. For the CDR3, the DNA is TGCGCCAGCAGCCCGAATTCCGGGACGGTCCGCGAGCAGTACTTC.